The following is a TCR beta chain sequence with its context. Following autologous stem cell transplantation, relapse occurred in every patient, and exposure to brentuximab vedotin varied. This record comes from a study of PD-1 blockade in classical Hodgkin lymphoma. V shed 6 bases and J shed 0 bases, with 18 bases lying between them. Looked up from germline, CDR1 is SGHVS and CDR2 is FQNEAQ. The CDR3 has 16 amino acids. Using immunoSEQ multiplex PCR, the repertoire was profiled, and TCRdb retains in-frame clones only, with some absent. The sample holds 28,000 or so clones, around 69% seen once. This TCR was sampled from a human donor with classical Hodgkin lymphoma. V gene TRBV7-8 combines with J gene TRBJ2-7, with D perhaps matching TRBD2 (6 bases). The sample here was peripheral blood mononuclear cells (PBMCs), taken before the second cycle of nivolumab. The CDR3: CASSSSKSSDSYEQYF. The CDR3 bases are TGTGCCAGCAGTTCGTCGAAGTCTAGCGACTCCTACGAGCAGTACTTC.